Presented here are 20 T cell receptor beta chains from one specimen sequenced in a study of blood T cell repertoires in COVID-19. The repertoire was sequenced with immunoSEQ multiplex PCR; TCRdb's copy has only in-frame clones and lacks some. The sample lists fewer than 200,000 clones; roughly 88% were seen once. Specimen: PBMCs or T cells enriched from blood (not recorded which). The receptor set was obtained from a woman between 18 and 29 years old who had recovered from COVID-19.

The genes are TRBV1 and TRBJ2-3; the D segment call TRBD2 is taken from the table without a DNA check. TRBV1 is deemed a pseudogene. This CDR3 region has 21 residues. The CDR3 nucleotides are TGCACCAGCAGCCAAGATCGGTCGGGTTTAGGAGGCCTTCGAGACACAGATACGCAGTATTTT. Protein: CTSSQDRSGLGGLRDTDTQYF.

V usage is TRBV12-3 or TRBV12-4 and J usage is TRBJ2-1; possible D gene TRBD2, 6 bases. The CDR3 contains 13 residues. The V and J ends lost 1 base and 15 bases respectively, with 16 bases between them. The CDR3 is CASSLVWRGGPFF. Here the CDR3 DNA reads TGTGCCAGCAGTTTAGTATGGAGGGGTGGGCCGTTCTTC.

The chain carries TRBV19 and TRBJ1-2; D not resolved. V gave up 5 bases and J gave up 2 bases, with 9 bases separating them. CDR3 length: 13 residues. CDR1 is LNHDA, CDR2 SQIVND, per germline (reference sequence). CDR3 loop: CASSAKQNYGYTF. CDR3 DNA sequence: TGTGCCAGTAGTGCGAAACAGAACTATGGCTACACCTTC.

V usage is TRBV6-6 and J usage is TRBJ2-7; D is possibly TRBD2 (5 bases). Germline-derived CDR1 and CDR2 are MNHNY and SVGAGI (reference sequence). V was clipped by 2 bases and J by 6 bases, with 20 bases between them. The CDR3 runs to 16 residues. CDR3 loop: CASSYRLSSASAEQYF. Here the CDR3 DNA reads TGTGCCAGCAGTTACAGGCTGAGTAGCGCGAGTGCCGAGCAGTACTTC.

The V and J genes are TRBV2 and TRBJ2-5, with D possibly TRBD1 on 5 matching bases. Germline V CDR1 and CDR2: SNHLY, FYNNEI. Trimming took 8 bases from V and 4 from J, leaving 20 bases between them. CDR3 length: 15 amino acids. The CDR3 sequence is CASSPPPGLGETQYF. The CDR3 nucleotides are TGTGCCAGCTCACCCCCCCCAGGGCTAGGAGAGACCCAGTACTTC. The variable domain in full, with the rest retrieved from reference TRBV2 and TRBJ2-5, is EPEVTQTPSHQVTQMGQEVILRCVPISNHLYFYWYRQILGQKVEFLVSFYNNEISEKSEIFDDQFSVERPDGSNFTLKIRSTKLEDSAMYFCASSPPPGLGETQYFGPGTRLLVL.

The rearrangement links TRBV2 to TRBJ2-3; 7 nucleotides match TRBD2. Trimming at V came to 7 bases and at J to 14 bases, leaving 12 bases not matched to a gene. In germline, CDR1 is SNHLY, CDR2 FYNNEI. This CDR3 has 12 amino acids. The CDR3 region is CASMIWLAEPYF. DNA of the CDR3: TGTGCCAGCATGATATGGCTAGCGGAGCCGTATTTT.

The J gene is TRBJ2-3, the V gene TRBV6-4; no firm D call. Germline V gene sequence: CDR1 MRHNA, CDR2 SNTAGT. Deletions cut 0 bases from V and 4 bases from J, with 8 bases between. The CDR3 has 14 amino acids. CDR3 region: CASSDSYAADTQYF. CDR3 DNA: TGTGCCAGCAGTGACTCGTACGCGGCAGATACGCAGTATTTT.

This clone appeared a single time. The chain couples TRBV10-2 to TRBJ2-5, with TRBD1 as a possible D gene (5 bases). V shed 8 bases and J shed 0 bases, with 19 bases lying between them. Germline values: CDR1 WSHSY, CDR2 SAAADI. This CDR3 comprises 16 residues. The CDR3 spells CASSTGAGPYQETQYF. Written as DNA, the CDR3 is TGCGCCAGCTCTACTGGGGCAGGGCCTTACCAAGAGACCCAGTACTTC.

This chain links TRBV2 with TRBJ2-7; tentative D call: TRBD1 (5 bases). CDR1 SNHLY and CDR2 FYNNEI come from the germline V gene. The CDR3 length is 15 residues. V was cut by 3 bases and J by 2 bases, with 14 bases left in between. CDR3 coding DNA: TGTGCCAGCAGTGAGTTTCCAGGGTCGCCCTACGAGCAGTACTTC. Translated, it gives CASSEFPGSPYEQYF.

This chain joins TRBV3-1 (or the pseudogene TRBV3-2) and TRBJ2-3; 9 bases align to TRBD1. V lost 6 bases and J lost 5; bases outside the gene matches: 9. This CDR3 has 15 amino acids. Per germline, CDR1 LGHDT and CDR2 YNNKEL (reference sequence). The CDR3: CASSLVTGGIDTQYF. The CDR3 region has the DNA TGTGCCAGCAGTTTAGTGACAGGGGGTATAGATACGCAGTATTTT.

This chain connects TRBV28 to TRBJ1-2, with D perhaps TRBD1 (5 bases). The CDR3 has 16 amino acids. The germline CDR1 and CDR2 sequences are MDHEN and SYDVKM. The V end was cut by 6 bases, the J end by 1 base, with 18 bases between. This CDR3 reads CASSPPGGAGNYGYTF. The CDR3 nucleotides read TGTGCCAGCAGCCCTCCGGGCGGGGCGGGTAACTATGGCTACACCTTC.

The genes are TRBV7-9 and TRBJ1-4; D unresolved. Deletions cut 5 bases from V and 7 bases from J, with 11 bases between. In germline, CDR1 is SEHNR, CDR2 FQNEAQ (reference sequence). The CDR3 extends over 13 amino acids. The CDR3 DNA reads TGTGCCAGCAGCCCGTATGGAGGTGAAAAACTGTTTTTT. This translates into CASSPYGGEKLFF. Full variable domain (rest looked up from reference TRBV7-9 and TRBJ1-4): DTGVSQNPRHKITKRGQNVTFRCDPISEHNRLYWYRQTLGQGPEFLTYFQNEAQLEKSRLLSDRFSAERPKGSFSTLEIQRTEQGDSAMYLCASSPYGGEKLFFGSGTQLSVL.

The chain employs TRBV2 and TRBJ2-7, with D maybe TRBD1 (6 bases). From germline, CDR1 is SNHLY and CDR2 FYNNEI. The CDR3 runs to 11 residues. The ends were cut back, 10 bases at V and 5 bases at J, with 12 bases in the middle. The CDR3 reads CATNRDNEQYF. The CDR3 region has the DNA TGTGCCACGAACCGGGACAACGAGCAGTACTTC.

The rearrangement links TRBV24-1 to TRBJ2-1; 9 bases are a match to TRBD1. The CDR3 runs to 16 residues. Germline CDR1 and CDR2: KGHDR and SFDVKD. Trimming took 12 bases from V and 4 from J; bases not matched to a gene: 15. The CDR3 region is CAARTTRDRDYNEQFF. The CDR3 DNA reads TGTGCCGCAAGAACTACCCGGGACAGGGATTACAATGAGCAGTTCTTC.

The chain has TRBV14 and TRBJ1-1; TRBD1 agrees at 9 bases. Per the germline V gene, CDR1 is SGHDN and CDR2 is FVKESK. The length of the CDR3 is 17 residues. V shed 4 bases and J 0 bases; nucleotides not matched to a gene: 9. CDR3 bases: TGTGCCAGCAGCCCGGACAGGGGCCCCTTGATGAACACTGAAGCTTTCTTT. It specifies CASSPDRGPLMNTEAFF. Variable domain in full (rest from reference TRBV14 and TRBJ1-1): EAGVTQFPSHSVIEKGQTVTLRCDPISGHDNLYWYRRVMGKEIKFLLHFVKESKQDESGMPNNRFLAERTGGTYSTLKVQPAELEDSGVYFCASSPDRGPLMNTEAFFGQGTRLTVV.

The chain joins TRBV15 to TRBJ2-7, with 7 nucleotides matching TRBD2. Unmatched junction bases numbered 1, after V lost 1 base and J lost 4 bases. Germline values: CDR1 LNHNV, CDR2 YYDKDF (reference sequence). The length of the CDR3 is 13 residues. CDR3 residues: CATSRGEGYEQYF. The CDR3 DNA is TGTGCCACCAGCAGAGGGGAGGGGTACGAGCAGTACTTC.

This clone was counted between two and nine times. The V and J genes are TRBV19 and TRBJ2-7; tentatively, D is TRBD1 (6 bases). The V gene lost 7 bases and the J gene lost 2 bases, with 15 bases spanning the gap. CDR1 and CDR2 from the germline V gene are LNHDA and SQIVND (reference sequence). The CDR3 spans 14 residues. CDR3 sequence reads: CASMLTGPPYEQYF. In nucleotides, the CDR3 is TGTGCCAGTATGTTGACAGGACCGCCCTACGAGCAGTACTTC.

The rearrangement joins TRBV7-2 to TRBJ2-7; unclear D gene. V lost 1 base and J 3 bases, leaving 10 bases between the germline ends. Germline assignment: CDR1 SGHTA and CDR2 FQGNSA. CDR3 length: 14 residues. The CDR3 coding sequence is TGTGCCAGCAGCTTAGTTGGCTCTTACTACGAGCAGTACTTC. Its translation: CASSLVGSYYEQYF.

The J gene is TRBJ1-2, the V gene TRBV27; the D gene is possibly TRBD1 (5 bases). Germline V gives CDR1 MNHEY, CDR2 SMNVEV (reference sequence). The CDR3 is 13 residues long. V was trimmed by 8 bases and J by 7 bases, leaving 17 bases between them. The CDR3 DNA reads TGTGCCAGCCACAACCCGGGGGTAGGTGGCTACACCTTC. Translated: CASHNPGVGGYTF.

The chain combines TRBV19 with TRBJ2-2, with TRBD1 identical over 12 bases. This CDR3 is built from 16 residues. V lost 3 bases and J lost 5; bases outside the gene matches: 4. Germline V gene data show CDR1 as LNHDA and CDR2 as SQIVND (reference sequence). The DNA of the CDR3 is TGTGCCAGTAGTATCGGGGACAGGGGGCGGACCGGGGAGCTGTTTTTT. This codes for CASSIGDRGRTGELFF.